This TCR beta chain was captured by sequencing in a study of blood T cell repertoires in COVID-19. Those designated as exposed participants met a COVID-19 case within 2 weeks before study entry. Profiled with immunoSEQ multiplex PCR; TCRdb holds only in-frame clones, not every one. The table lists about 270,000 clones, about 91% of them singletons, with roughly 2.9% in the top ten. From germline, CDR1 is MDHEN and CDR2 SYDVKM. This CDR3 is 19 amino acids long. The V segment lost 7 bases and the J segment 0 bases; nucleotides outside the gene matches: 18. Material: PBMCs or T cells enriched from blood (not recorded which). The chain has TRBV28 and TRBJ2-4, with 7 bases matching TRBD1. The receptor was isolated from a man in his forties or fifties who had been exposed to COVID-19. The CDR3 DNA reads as TGTGCCAGCATCTCTTCGACAGGGAGCGTGTCTCGAGCCAAAAACATTCAGTACTTC. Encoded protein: CASISSTGSVSRAKNIQYF. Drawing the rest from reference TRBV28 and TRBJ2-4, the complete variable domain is DVKVTQSSRYLVKRTGEKVFLECVQDMDHENMFWYRQDPGLGLRLIYFSYDVKMKEKGDIPEGYSVSREKKERFSLILESASTNQTSMYLCASISSTGSVSRAKNIQYFGAGTRLSVL.